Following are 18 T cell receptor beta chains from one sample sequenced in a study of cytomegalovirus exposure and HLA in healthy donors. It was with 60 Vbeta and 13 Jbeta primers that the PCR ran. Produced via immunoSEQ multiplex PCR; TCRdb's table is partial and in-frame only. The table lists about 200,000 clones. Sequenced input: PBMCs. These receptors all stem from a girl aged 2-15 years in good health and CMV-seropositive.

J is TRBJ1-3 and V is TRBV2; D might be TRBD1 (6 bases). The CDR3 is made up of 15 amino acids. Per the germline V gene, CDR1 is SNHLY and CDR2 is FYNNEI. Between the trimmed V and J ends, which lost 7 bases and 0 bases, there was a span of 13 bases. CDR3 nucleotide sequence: TGTGCCAGCAAGACGGACAGACTCTCTGGAAACACCATATATTTT. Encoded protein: CASKTDRLSGNTIYF.

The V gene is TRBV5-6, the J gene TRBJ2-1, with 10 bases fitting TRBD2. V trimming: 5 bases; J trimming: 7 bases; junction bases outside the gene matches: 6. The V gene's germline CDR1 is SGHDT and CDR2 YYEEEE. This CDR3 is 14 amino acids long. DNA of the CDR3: TGTGCCAGCAGTCCGACTAGCGGGTGGAATGAGCAGTTCTTC. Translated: CASSPTSGWNEQFF. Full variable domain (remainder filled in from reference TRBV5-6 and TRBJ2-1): DAGVTQSPTHLIKTRGQQVTLRCSPKSGHDTVSWYQQALGQGPQFIFQYYEEEERQRGNFPDRFSGHQFPNYSSELNVNALLLGDSALYLCASSPTSGWNEQFFGPGTRLTVL.

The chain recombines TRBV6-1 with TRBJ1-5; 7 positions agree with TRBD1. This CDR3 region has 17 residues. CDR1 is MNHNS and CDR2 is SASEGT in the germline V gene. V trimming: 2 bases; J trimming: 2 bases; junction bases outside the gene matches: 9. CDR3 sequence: CASSEPGTDRRNQPQHF. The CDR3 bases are TGTGCCAGCAGTGAACCTGGGACAGACAGGCGCAATCAGCCCCAGCATTTT.

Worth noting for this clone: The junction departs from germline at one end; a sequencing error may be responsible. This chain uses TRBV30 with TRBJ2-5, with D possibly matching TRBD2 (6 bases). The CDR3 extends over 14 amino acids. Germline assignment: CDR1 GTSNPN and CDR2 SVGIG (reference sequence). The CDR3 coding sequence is TGTGCCTGGAGGGGAGGTGAGCGTGGAGAGGCCCAGTACTTC. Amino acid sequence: CAWRGGERGEAQYF.

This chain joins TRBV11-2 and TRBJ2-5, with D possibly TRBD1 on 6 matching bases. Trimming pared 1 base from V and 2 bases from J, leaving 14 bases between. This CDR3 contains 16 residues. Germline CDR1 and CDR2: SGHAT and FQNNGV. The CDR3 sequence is CASSLGGQPIQETQYF. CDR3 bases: TGTGCCAGCAGCTTAGGCGGACAGCCGATACAAGAGACCCAGTACTTC.

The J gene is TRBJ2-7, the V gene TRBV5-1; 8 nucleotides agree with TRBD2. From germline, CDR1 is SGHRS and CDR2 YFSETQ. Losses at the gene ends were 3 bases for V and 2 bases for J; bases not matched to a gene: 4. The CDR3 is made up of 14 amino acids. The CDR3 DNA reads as TGCGCCAGCAGCTCGGGACTAGGGGCCTACGAGCAGTACTTC. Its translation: CASSSGLGAYEQYF.

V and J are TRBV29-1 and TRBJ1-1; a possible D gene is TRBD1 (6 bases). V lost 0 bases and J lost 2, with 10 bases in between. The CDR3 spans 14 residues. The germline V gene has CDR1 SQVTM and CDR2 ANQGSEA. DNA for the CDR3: TGCAGCGTTGAAGATGGCAGGGGTAACACTGAAGCTTTCTTT. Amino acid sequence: CSVEDGRGNTEAFF.

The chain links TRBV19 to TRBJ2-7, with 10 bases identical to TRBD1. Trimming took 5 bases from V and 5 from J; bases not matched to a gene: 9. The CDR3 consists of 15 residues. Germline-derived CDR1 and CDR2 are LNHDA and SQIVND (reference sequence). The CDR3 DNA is TGTGCCAGTAGTCAGCAGGGACAGGGGTTCAACGAGCAGTACTTC. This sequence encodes CASSQQGQGFNEQYF.

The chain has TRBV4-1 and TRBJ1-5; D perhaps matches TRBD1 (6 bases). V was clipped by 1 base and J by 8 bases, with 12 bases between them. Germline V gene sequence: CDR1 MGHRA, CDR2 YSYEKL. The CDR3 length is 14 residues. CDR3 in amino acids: CASSQAPAGEPQHF. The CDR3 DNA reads TGCGCCAGCAGCCAAGCACCCGCAGGGGAGCCCCAGCATTTT.

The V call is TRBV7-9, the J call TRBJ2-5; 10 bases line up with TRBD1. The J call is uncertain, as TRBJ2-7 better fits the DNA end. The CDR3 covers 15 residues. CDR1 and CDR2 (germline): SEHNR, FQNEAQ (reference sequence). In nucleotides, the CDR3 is TGTGCCAGCAGCCCCCGGGACAGGGGTGCCTACGAGCAGTACTTC. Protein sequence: CASSPRDRGAYEQYF.

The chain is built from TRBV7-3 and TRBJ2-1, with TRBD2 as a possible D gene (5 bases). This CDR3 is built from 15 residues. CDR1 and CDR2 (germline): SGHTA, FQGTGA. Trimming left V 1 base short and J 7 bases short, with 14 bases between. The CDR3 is CASSLSGSSRNEQFF. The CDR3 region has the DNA TGTGCCAGCAGCTTAAGCGGGTCGAGTAGAAATGAGCAGTTCTTC.

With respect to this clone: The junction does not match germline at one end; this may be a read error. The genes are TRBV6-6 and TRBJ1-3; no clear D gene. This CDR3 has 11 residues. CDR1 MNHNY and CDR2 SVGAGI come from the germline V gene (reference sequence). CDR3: CATNAGDTIYF. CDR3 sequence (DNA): TGTGCCACTAACGCTGGAGACACCATATATTTT.

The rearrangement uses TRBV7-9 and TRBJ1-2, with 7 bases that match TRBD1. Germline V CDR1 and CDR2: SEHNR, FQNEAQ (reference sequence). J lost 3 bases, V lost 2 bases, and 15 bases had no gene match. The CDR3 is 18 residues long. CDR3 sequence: CASSLKFGVTGADYGYTF. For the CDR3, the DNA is TGTGCCAGCAGCTTAAAATTCGGGGTCACAGGGGCGGACTATGGCTACACCTTC.

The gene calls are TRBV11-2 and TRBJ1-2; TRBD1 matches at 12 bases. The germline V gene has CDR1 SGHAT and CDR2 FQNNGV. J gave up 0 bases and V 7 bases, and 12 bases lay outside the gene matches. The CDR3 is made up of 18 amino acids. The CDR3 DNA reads TGTGCCAGCACCCCTTGGGGACAGGGGGCTCAGGCTAACTATGGCTACACCTTC. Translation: CASTPWGQGAQANYGYTF.

As DNA, the CDR3 is TGTGCCATCAGTGAGTCGGCTGCTAGCGGGACAGAGACCCAGTACTTC. Amino acids: CAISESAASGTETQYF. The rearrangement uses TRBV10-3 and TRBJ2-5; TRBD2 matches at 9 bases. The CDR3 runs 16 residues. V trimming: 0 bases; J trimming: 4 bases; junction bases outside the gene matches: 6. In germline, CDR1 is ENHRY, CDR2 SYGVKD.

The CDR3 bases are TGTGCCATCACGGGAGGCCGGGGTGGGGCCAACGTCCTGACTTTC. Amino acid sequence: CAITGGRGGANVLTF. This chain joins TRBV10-3 and TRBJ2-6; 7 positions agree with TRBD2. J gave up 3 bases and V 7 bases, and 6 bases lay outside the gene matches. CDR1 ENHRY and CDR2 SYGVKD come from the germline V gene. The length of the CDR3 is 15 residues.

The CDR3 sequence is CATGWQGNTEAFF. The CDR3 DNA is TGTGCCACCGGTTGGCAGGGGAACACTGAAGCTTTCTTT. The chain joins TRBV27 to TRBJ1-1, with D possibly being TRBD1 (5 bases). The CDR3 is made up of 13 amino acids. Trimming removed 10 bases from V and 1 base from J, with 13 bases in between. Germline CDR1 is MNHEY and CDR2 is SMNVEV (reference sequence).

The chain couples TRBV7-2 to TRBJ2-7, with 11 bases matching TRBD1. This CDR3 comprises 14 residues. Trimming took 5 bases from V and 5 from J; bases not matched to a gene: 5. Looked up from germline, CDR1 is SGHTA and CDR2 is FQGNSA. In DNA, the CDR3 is TGTGCCAGCAGCCCGCGGACAGGGGGCGACGAGCAGTACTTC. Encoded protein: CASSPRTGGDEQYF.